Following are 19 T cell receptor beta chains from one sample sequenced in a study of beta chain features in type 1 diabetes (dated by TCRdb to the late 2010s). The library was made by the immunoSEQ multiplex PCR assay. The High Capacity cDNA Reverse Transcription Kit was used to reverse transcribe all of the isolated RNA, meaning that expressed TCRB transcripts were what got sequenced. Entries here come from immuneACCESS through TCRdb and include only in-frame sequences with V and J called. Some clones fail to appear in such tables; in the studies checked, an unresolved V gene covers under half of the shortfall, and the cause of the remainder is unknown. Counted in this sample were 120,000 to 150,000 clones; less than 9% of them appeared once. The top ten clonotypes cover approximately 1.4% of the sample. The sequencing sample was made of central memory CD4+ T cells from blood. The receptors were sampled from a woman aged 25 to 39 in good health.

The rearrangement links TRBV4-3 to TRBJ1-1; D gene uncertain. The CDR3 covers 15 residues. CDR1 LGHNA and CDR2 YSLEER come from the germline V gene. V gave up 0 bases and J gave up 7 bases, with 15 bases separating them. CDR3 sequence reads: CASSQDPWAGIEAFF. CDR3 DNA sequence: TGCGCCAGCAGCCAAGATCCCTGGGCGGGGATTGAAGCTTTCTTT.

This clone has more than one count but fewer than ten. This chain connects TRBV9 to TRBJ1-4, with 7 bases that match TRBD1. CDR1 is SGDLS and CDR2 is YYNGEE in the germline V gene. The CDR3 length is 15 residues. The ends lost 3 bases at V and 4 bases at J; junction bases unmatched: 6. The DNA of the CDR3 is TGTGCCAGCAGCGCCGGACAGGTGGATAATGAAAAACTGTTTTTT. Translated, it gives CASSAGQVDNEKLFF.

This clone was seen many times. The chain uses TRBV7-9 and TRBJ2-2; D gene unclear. This CDR3 comprises 15 residues. The germline CDR1 and CDR2 sequences are SEHNR and FQNEAQ (reference sequence). With 3 bases removed from V and 2 bases from J, the gap between germline ends came to 10 bases. The CDR3 loop is CASSFWRLNTGELFF. Written as DNA, the CDR3 is TGTGCCAGCAGCTTCTGGCGGTTAAACACCGGGGAGCTGTTTTTT.

This clone was seen a few times. The V and J genes are TRBV7-8 and TRBJ2-2; possibly TRBD2 for D (5 bases). CDR1 is SGHVS, CDR2 FQNEAQ, per germline. The CDR3 covers 16 residues. The V end lost 0 bases, the J end lost 7 bases, and 15 bases lay between the germline ends. The CDR3 region is CASSLAADYGVGELFF. DNA for the CDR3: TGTGCCAGCAGCTTAGCGGCTGACTACGGCGTCGGGGAGCTGTTTTTT.

This chain links TRBV7-2 with TRBJ1-5, with D possibly being TRBD1 (6 bases). The CDR3 is 15 amino acids. CDR1 SGHTA and CDR2 FQGNSA come from the germline V gene. With 5 bases removed from V and 7 bases from J, the gap between germline ends came to 18 bases. The DNA of the CDR3 is TGTGCCAGCAGCCTCCAATTGGACAGCTTGCAGCCCCAGCATTTT. Translating it yields CASSLQLDSLQPQHF.

This clone was detected a few times. The rearrangement joins TRBV4-1 to TRBJ1-2; D call uncertain. Germline lookup yields CDR1 MGHRA and CDR2 YSYEKL. CDR3 length: 15 amino acids. Trimming removed 0 bases at V and 2 bases at J, with 10 bases between. The CDR3 nucleotides read TGCGCCAGCAGCCAAGATTGGGTCGGGAACTATGGCTACACCTTC. Its protein product is CASSQDWVGNYGYTF.

This chain links TRBV30 with TRBJ1-1, with unresolved D. Germline V gene sequence: CDR1 GTSNPN, CDR2 SVGIG (reference sequence). V was cut by 0 bases and J by 0 bases, with 14 bases left in between. CDR3 length: 16 residues. In DNA, the CDR3 is TGTGCCTGGAGTGTCGGGTTGTCGGGGTTGAACACTGAAGCTTTCTTT. It specifies CAWSVGLSGLNTEAFF.

A few counts support this clone. This chain uses TRBV5-1 with TRBJ2-2; 7 nucleotides line up with TRBD1. This CDR3 is 15 amino acids long. With 2 bases clipped from V and 4 bases from J, the junction kept 5 bases outside the gene matches. The germline V gene encodes CDR1 SGHRS and CDR2 YFSETQ. CDR3 amino acids: CASSFTGAVTGELFF. The CDR3, as DNA: TGCGCCAGCAGCTTTACAGGGGCGGTCACCGGGGAGCTGTTTTTT. The whole variable domain, remainder taken from reference TRBV5-1 and TRBJ2-2, is KAGVTQTPRYLIKTRGQQVTLSCSPISGHRSVSWYQQTPGQGLQFLFEYFSETQRNKGNFPGRFSGRQFSNSRSEMNVSTLELGDSALYLCASSFTGAVTGELFFGEGSRLTVL.

This clone occurred a few times. The J gene is TRBJ2-3, the V gene TRBV21-1; TRBD1, the table's D call, was not compared with the DNA. TRBV21-1 is an annotated pseudogene. The CDR3 totals 16 residues. For the CDR3, the DNA is TGTGCCAGCAGCAAAGCGGACAGGGCTAGCACAGATACGCAGTATTTT. Protein sequence: CASSKADRASTDTQYF.

This clone has a handful of counts. The V gene is TRBV7-2, the J gene TRBJ2-1; 7 positions match TRBD2. This CDR3 is 15 amino acids long. Trimming removed 1 base from V and 3 bases from J; junction bases left unmatched: 3. Germline V CDR1 and CDR2: SGHTA, FQGNSA. DNA for the CDR3: TGTGCCAGCAGCTTAGGTCTAGCGGACTACAATGAGCAGTTCTTC. The encoded protein is CASSLGLADYNEQFF.

This clone has a handful of counts. The chain uses TRBV18 and TRBJ2-1; the D gene is possibly TRBD2 (5 bases). V lost 8 bases and J 2 bases, leaving 16 bases between the germline ends. The CDR3 covers 15 residues. Germline V CDR1 and CDR2: KGHSH, LQKENI. The CDR3 coding sequence is TGTGCCAGCCGTCCGAGCGGTAACGCCTACAATGAGCAGTTCTTC. Translating gives CASRPSGNAYNEQFF.

This clone was observed a handful of times. The J gene is TRBJ2-6, the V gene TRBV4-2; 7 bases line up with TRBD2. CDR3 length: 17 amino acids. CDR1 LGHNA and CDR2 YNFKEQ come from the germline V gene. With V trimmed by 0 bases and J by 4 bases, 6 bases remained unmatched. The CDR3 region is CASSQDLRAGGANVLTF. The CDR3 nucleotides read TGTGCCAGCAGCCAAGATCTTAGAGCGGGAGGGGCCAACGTCCTGACTTTC.

This clone was seen more than once but under ten times. A junction boundary mismatches the germline segment, possibly from a read error. V usage is TRBV5-4 and J usage is TRBJ1-1; D not certain. Germline values: CDR1 SGHNT, CDR2 YYREEE (reference sequence). The length of the CDR3 is 13 residues. The CDR3: CASSRDSTAEAFF. Written as DNA, the CDR3 is TGCGCCAGCAGCCGTGACTCGACCGCTGAAGCTTTCTTT.

This clone appeared a few times. The same CDR3 arises from other DNA sequences in this sample as well. This sequence joins TRBV7-3 and TRBJ2-3, with a tentative D call TRBD2 (5 bases). The CDR3 contains 14 residues. V was cut by 2 bases and J by 3 bases, with 9 bases left in between. Per the germline V gene, CDR1 is SGHTA and CDR2 is FQGTGA. DNA for the CDR3: TGTGCCAGCAGCTTAGGGCTAGCAACAGATACGCAGTATTTT. Protein sequence: CASSLGLATDTQYF.

This clone turned up a few times. The genes are TRBV7-9 and TRBJ1-4; 8 positions agree with TRBD1. Germline V gene lookup returns CDR1 SEHNR and CDR2 FQNEAQ (reference sequence). The CDR3 runs 15 residues. J was trimmed by 7 bases and V by 4 bases; bases with no gene match: 8. The CDR3 DNA is TGTGCCAGCAGCTCGAGGACAGGGACTTCTGAAAAACTGTTTTTT. It yields the protein CASSSRTGTSEKLFF.

This clone was picked up a small number of times. The rearrangement uses TRBV4-2 and TRBJ2-3; D may be TRBD1 (5 bases). This CDR3 is built from 17 residues. Between the trimmed V and J ends, which lost 4 bases and 6 bases, there was a span of 23 bases. Per germline, CDR1 LGHNA and CDR2 YNFKEQ. The chain's CDR3 is CASSRDSGAGKVDTQYF. In nucleotides, the CDR3 is TGTGCCAGCAGCCGCGACTCAGGCGCAGGGAAGGTGGATACGCAGTATTTT.

This clone was observed a few times. The rearrangement uses TRBV18 and TRBJ2-1, with 8 bases matching TRBD2. The CDR3 has 16 amino acids. CDR1 and CDR2 (germline): KGHSH, LQKENI. The trim removed 3 bases at V and 6 bases at J, leaving 10 bases unmatched. CDR3 nucleotides: TGTGCCAGCTCACCTAGTTCGGGCGGGAGGTCCAATGAGCAGTTCTTC. Residues: CASSPSSGGRSNEQFF.

The sample holds a few counts of this clone. The rearrangement links TRBV19 to TRBJ2-7; no firm D call. The ends were cut back, 4 bases at V and 4 bases at J, with 14 bases in the middle. From germline, CDR1 is LNHDA and CDR2 SQIVND (reference sequence). This CDR3 is built from 14 residues. CDR3 sequence reads: CASSKAARRYEQYF. The CDR3 coding sequence is TGTGCCAGTAGTAAGGCGGCCCGCCGATACGAGCAGTACTTC.

This rearrangement joins TRBV7-3 to TRBJ2-2, with TRBD2 identical over 7 bases. This CDR3 has 16 amino acids. The V gene end was trimmed by 5 bases and the J gene end by 5 bases; junction bases not matched to a gene: 11. Germline V gene lookup returns CDR1 SGHTA and CDR2 FQGTGA. CDR3 nucleotides: TGTGCCAGCAGCCCTATGGCGGGAGTTGAAACCGGGGAGCTGTTTTTT. It translates to CASSPMAGVETGELFF.